A selection of T cell receptor beta chains follows, all from one sample in a study of OX40 agonist ivuxolimab in advanced cancers. Profiled with immunoSEQ multiplex PCR; TCRdb holds only in-frame clones, not every one. Of 65,000 to 80,000 clones in the sample, 80% to 95% are singletons; the top ten hold 0.5% to 0.65%. The sequencing here drew on CD4+ or CD8+ T cells sorted from blood, taken in a trial of the OX40 agonist ivuxolimab. Receptors were obtained from an adult with an advanced solid tumor such as melanoma, head and neck, liver or kidney cancer. CDR3s include the opening cysteine and the closing phenylalanine or tryptophan. Fields, in order: CDR3 DNA, CDR3 protein, J gene, D gene, V gene, clone size. A D gene is named only where the DNA matches it firmly. Rows give clone size only sometimes, using once, few, many, or a class for an expanded clone.

TGTGCCAGCAGTCGCTCAAGGGCTTTATGGGAGCAGTACTTC	CASSRSRALWEQYF	TRBJ2-7	NA	TRBV13	NA
TGTGCCAGCAGCTTACTAGCGGGGGGCTCCTACGAGCAGTACTTC	CASSLLAGGSYEQYF	TRBJ2-7	TRBD2	TRBV7-3	NA
TGCGCCAGCAGTGACACAGGACTCAATCAGCCCCAGCATTTT	CASSDTGLNQPQHF	TRBJ1-5	NA	TRBV10-1	NA
TGCGCCAGCAGCCAACCGGGATACACAGATACGCAGTATTTT	CASSQPGYTDTQYF	TRBJ2-3	NA	TRBV4-1	once
TGTGCCAGCACGCTGGGGCGGACAGGGGTCGACGAGCAGTACTTC	CASTLGRTGVDEQYF	TRBJ2-7	TRBD1	TRBV6-5	NA
TGTGCCAGCAGCTTAGAGGAGGGGCGGGGAAAACTGTTTTTT	CASSLEEGRGKLFF	TRBJ1-4	NA	TRBV7-9	NA
TGTGCCACCAGCAGCTTGACAGGGCGAGGGAACTCCTACAATGAGCAGTTCTTC	CATSSLTGRGNSYNEQFF	TRBJ2-1	TRBD1	TRBV15	once
TGTGCCAGCAGCTTTGTAGCGGGAGCTGGAGATACGCAGTATTTT	CASSFVAGAGDTQYF	TRBJ2-3	TRBD2	TRBV7-3	NA
TGCGCCAGCAGCCCCTGGGACATAGTAACTGGAAACACCATATATTTT	CASSPWDIVTGNTIYF	TRBJ1-3	NA	TRBV5-1	NA
TGTGCCAGCAGCTTGGGCGCGGGGGTTGACTATGGCTACACCTTC	CASSLGAGVDYGYTF	TRBJ1-2	NA	TRBV5-6	NA
TGTGCCAGCACCAGGGGTGACATTCAGTACTTC	CASTRGDIQYF	TRBJ2-4	NA	TRBV25-1	once
TGTGCCAGCAGCCCTAGTCGGACTAGCGGGAGAGAGACCCAGTACTTC	CASSPSRTSGRETQYF	TRBJ2-5	TRBD2	TRBV7-2	NA
TGTGCCAGCAGCTTATTTGTGAACACTGAAGCTTTCTTT	CASSLFVNTEAFF	TRBJ1-1	NA	TRBV7-2	NA
TGTGCCAGCAGCTACCAAGGGACAGTCGGCACCGGGGAGCTGTTTTTT	CASSYQGTVGTGELFF	TRBJ2-2	TRBD1	TRBV11-3	NA
TGTGCCAGCAGCTCCCTGGGGGGTAGCACCGGGGAGCTGTTTTTT	CASSSLGGSTGELFF	TRBJ2-2	NA	TRBV7-2	NA
TGTGCCAGTAGTGCCAGGGGTAGGGAGACCCAGTACTTC	CASSARGRETQYF	TRBJ2-5	NA	TRBV19	NA
TGTGCCAGCAGCCGAAGACAGGGTCGCGGCACCGGGGAGCTGTTTTTT	CASSRRQGRGTGELFF	TRBJ2-2	TRBD1	TRBV11-3	NA
TGCAGCGTTGGATCCTTAGTCTTGAGCACTGAAGCTTTCTTT	CSVGSLVLSTEAFF	TRBJ1-1	NA	TRBV29-1	NA
TGCGCCAGCAGCCGACCCCCTTCCGACAGCTTCACAGATACGCAGTATTTT	CASSRPPSDSFTDTQYF	TRBJ2-3	NA	TRBV4-1	NA
TGTGCCAGCAGTTTTACGCTAGCGGGATGGGGGGACACCGGGGAGCTGTTTTTT	CASSFTLAGWGDTGELFF	TRBJ2-2	TRBD2	TRBV28	NA
TGTGCCAGCAGTTACCGGGGGGGAATCGGACAGCCCCAGCATTTT	CASSYRGGIGQPQHF	TRBJ1-5	NA	TRBV6-5	NA
TGTGCCAGCAGGCCACTAGCAGTAGCCAAAAACATTCAGTACTTC	CASRPLAVAKNIQYF	TRBJ2-4	NA	TRBV5-6	NA
TGTGCCAGCACATCGCGGGCCAGGCTGGGGTTCAATGAGCAGTTCTTC	CASTSRARLGFNEQFF	TRBJ2-1	NA	TRBV7-2	NA
TGTGCCAGCACCGCAACAGGATCCAAAAACATTCAGTACTTC	CASTATGSKNIQYF	TRBJ2-4	NA	TRBV6-5	NA
TGCGCCAGCCCCAGACAGGGAGGCAACGAGCAGTACTTC	CASPRQGGNEQYF	TRBJ2-7	NA	TRBV23-1	NA
TGTGCCAGCAGTTTACATAGGGGGAGCTACGAGCAGTACTTC	CASSLHRGSYEQYF	TRBJ2-7	NA	TRBV27	NA
TGTGCCAGCAGCCCTCGGACAGTCGTAACCTACGAGCAGTACTTC	CASSPRTVVTYEQYF	TRBJ2-7	NA	TRBV7-3	NA
TGTGCTAGCAGCTTAACCCCCGGGAGCACAGATACGCAGTATTTT	CASSLTPGSTDTQYF	TRBJ2-3	NA	TRBV7-7	NA
TGCGCCAGCAGCCCTGGGGCAAAGACTCGCACAGATACGCAGTATTTT	CASSPGAKTRTDTQYF	TRBJ2-3	NA	TRBV4-3	NA
TGTGCCAGTAGTATAGTATCGGGGAACGAGCAGTACTTC	CASSIVSGNEQYF	TRBJ2-7	NA	TRBV19	NA
TGTGCCAGCAGGGGGACAGGGGATGGCTACACCTTC	CASRGTGDGYTF	TRBJ1-2	TRBD1	TRBV6-5	NA
TGTGCCAGCAGCCCCTGGGCTAGCGGGGCCGTAGAGACCCAGTACTTC	CASSPWASGAVETQYF	TRBJ2-5	TRBD2	TRBV11-2	NA
TGTGCCAGCAGTGAAGCAGGGGACGAGCAGTACTTC	CASSEAGDEQYF	TRBJ2-7	NA	TRBV6-1	NA
TGTGCCAGCAGTGGAAGTGGGGGGGCCCACGAGCAGTACTTC	CASSGSGGAHEQYF	TRBJ2-7	NA	TRBV6-1	NA
TGTGCCAGCTCACCAGAGGGGCCGGGTAGCAATCAGCCCCAGCATTTT	CASSPEGPGSNQPQHF	TRBJ1-5	NA	TRBV18	NA
TGCGCCAGCAGCTTCGGAGTTTTAAGCACAGATACGCAGTATTTT	CASSFGVLSTDTQYF	TRBJ2-3	NA	TRBV5-1	NA
TGTGCCAGCAGCATGCAGGTAAGGGATGAGCAGTTCTTC	CASSMQVRDEQFF	TRBJ2-1	NA	TRBV7-2	NA
TGTGCCAGCTCACCACCGCGGACGGGGGGGGAGACCCAGTACTTC	CASSPPRTGGETQYF	TRBJ2-5	TRBD2	TRBV18	once
TGCAGCGTTGGACAGGGCGAGGATACGCAGTATTTT	CSVGQGEDTQYF	TRBJ2-3	TRBD1	TRBV29-1	NA
TGTGCCAGCAGCCAGACCCGGCCCCAGACAGATACGCAGTATTTT	CASSQTRPQTDTQYF	TRBJ2-3	NA	TRBV7-2	NA
TGTGCCATCAGTGGCAGGGCGGACTCCTACGAGCAGTACTTC	CAISGRADSYEQYF	TRBJ2-7	NA	TRBV10-3	NA
TGTGCCAGTAGTATAGGGACCGGGACAGGGTCCGGGGAGCTGTTTTTT	CASSIGTGTGSGELFF	TRBJ2-2	TRBD1	TRBV19	once